The rows below give T cell receptor beta chains drawn from one sample of a study of CD8 T cells in ankylosing spondylitis. One entry per CDR3 protein, called by TCRdb with MiXCR from the 5' RACE reads. This sample has approximately 290,000 distinct CDR3 sequences, with 20% to 25% found just once. The sequencing sample was made of blood, either unsorted or a sorted T cell fraction (not recorded which). All receptors derive from a female donor with ankylosing spondylitis or in good health (not recorded which). The CDR3 runs from the conserved cysteine through the conserved F or W. A D gene is named only where the DNA matches it firmly. The size of a clone is reported for some rows only, either as once, few or many, or as a class for expanded clones.

V	D	J	size	CDR3	DNA
TRBV7-2	NA	TRBJ1-1	NA	CASSLVWGTEAFF	TGTGCCAGCAGCTTAGTATGGGGCACTGAAGCTTTCTTT
TRBV29-1	NA	TRBJ1-2	few	CSGPDLNGYTF	TGCAGCGGCCCAGACCTAAATGGCTACACCTTC
TRBV28	TRBD1	TRBJ2-7	few	CASSRTGVRYEQYF	TGTGCCAGCAGTCGTACAGGGGTTAGGTACGAGCAGTACTTC
TRBV20-1	TRBD2	TRBJ2-1	many	CSAGGGSYNEQFF	TGCAGTGCGGGCGGGGGATCCTACAATGAGCAGTTCTTC
TRBV6-2/TRBV6-3	TRBD2	TRBJ2-2	few	CASSVTSGHGELFF	TGTGCCAGCAGTGTGACTAGCGGTCACGGGGAGCTGTTTTTT
TRBV4-3	NA	TRBJ2-5	few	CASSQEAQETQYF	TGCGCCAGCAGCCAAGAAGCCCAAGAGACCCAGTACTTC
TRBV4-3	NA	TRBJ2-1	many	CASSRTRTSFSEQFF	TGCGCCAGCAGCCGAACCCGGACCAGCTTCAGTGAGCAGTTCTTC
TRBV6-2/TRBV6-3	NA	TRBJ2-6	NA	CASSYWADIHSGANVLTF	TGTGCCAGCAGTTACTGGGCAGATATTCACTCTGGGGCCAACGTCCTGACTTTC
TRBV12-3/TRBV12-4	NA	TRBJ2-3	few	CASSLIGGHTDTQYF	TGTGCCAGCAGTTTGATCGGGGGACACACAGATACGCAGTATTTT
TRBV7-2	TRBD1	TRBJ1-6	many	CASSFTTGGHSPLHF	TGTGCCAGCAGCTTCACGACAGGGGGCCATTCACCCCTCCACTTT
TRBV6-5	TRBD2	TRBJ2-7	few	CASGRVAYEQYF	TGTGCCAGCGGGAGGGTGGCCTACGAGCAGTACTTC
TRBV6-5	NA	TRBJ2-5	NA	CASSYSSRQPSTQYF	TGTGCCAGCAGTTACTCGTCGAGGCAACCGTCGACCCAGTACTTC
TRBV7-2	TRBD2	TRBJ2-7	many	CASSGLAASYEQYF	TGTGCCAGCAGCGGACTAGCGGCCTCCTACGAGCAGTACTTC
TRBV28	NA	TRBJ2-1	NA	CASTQMGTSSYNEQFF	TGTGCCAGCACCCAAATGGGGACGAGCTCCTACAATGAGCAGTTCTTC
TRBV29-1	NA	TRBJ1-1	NA	CSAGLRMNTEAFF	TGCAGCGCTGGTCTCAGAATGAACACTGAAGCTTTCTTT
TRBV29-1	NA	TRBJ2-5	few	CSVEDLGTLQETQYF	TGCAGCGTTGAAGATCTCGGGACACTCCAAGAGACCCAGTACTTC
TRBV6-1	NA	TRBJ1-1	NA	CATAPGGGSNTEAFF	TGTGCCACCGCACCCGGCGGGGGATCGAACACTGAAGCTTTCTTT
TRBV20-1	TRBD1	TRBJ1-1	NA	CSARSDRGAFF	TGCAGTGCTAGATCGGACAGGGGAGCTTTCTTT
TRBV10-3	TRBD1	TRBJ2-7	few	CAISAGQDSSYEQYF	TGTGCCATCAGTGCCGGACAGGACAGCTCCTACGAGCAGTACTTC
TRBV5-6	TRBD2	TRBJ2-3	NA	CASGLGLATDTQYF	TGTGCCAGCGGCTTGGGACTAGCAACAGATACGCAGTATTTT
TRBV18	NA	TRBJ2-5	NA	CASSPSEGETQYF	TGTGCCAGCTCACCAAGCGAGGGGGAGACCCAGTACTTC
TRBV6-2/TRBV6-3	NA	TRBJ2-1	few	CASTPRVGPYNEQFF	TGTGCCAGCACCCCTCGGGTCGGACCCTACAATGAGCAGTTCTTC
TRBV24-1	NA	TRBJ2-1	NA	CATSDGQYEQFF	TGTGCCACCAGTGATGGGCAGTATGAGCAGTTCTTC
TRBV10-2	NA	TRBJ1-1	few	CASRWSMNTEAFF	TGCGCCAGCCGCTGGAGCATGAACACTGAAGCTTTCTTT
TRBV7-2	NA	TRBJ2-7	few	CASSSHLASYEQYF	TGTGCCAGCAGCTCACACTTAGCGAGTTACGAGCAGTACTTC
TRBV12-3/TRBV12-4	NA	TRBJ2-1	once	CASSPPEGGHYNEQFF	TGTGCCAGCAGCCCCCCGGAGGGCGGGCACTACAATGAGCAGTTCTTC
TRBV10-3	NA	TRBJ2-2	many	CATGTLRHTGELFF	TGTGCCACCGGGACCCTCCGCCACACCGGGGAGCTGTTTTTT
TRBV12-3/TRBV12-4	NA	TRBJ2-7	few	CASSFGSSSYEQYF	TGTGCCAGCAGTTTCGGGTCGTCGTCCTACGAGCAGTACTTC
TRBV6-5	NA	TRBJ2-1	few	CASSYPGHPRGNEQFF	TGTGCCAGCAGTTACCCAGGACATCCTCGAGGGAATGAGCAGTTCTTC
TRBV12-3/TRBV12-4	TRBD2	TRBJ2-5	NA	CASTPSGRRETQYF	TGTGCCAGCACTCCCAGCGGGAGGCGGGAGACCCAGTACTTC
TRBV4-3	TRBD1	TRBJ1-2	few	CASSQDVGQGNYGYTF	TGCGCCAGCAGCCAAGATGTGGGACAGGGGAACTATGGCTACACCTTC
TRBV12-3/TRBV12-4	NA	TRBJ1-1	many	CASSLPYRAAEAFF	TGTGCCAGCAGTTTACCCTACAGGGCCGCTGAAGCTTTCTTT
TRBV7-9	NA	TRBJ2-7	NA	CASSLEGVISYEQYF	TGTGCCAGCAGCTTGGAGGGCGTCATCTCCTACGAGCAGTACTTC
TRBV12-3/TRBV12-4	NA	TRBJ2-1	few	CASRGGATNNNEQFF	TGTGCCAGCAGGGGGGGGGCAACTAATAACAATGAGCAGTTCTTC
TRBV6-2/TRBV6-3	TRBD2	TRBJ2-1	NA	CASSRFIAGGPLNEQFF	TGTGCCAGCAGTCGATTCATAGCGGGAGGGCCACTCAATGAGCAGTTCTTC
TRBV11-2	NA	TRBJ2-5	NA	CASSSVIGLMETQYF	TGTGCCAGCAGCTCCGTAATCGGGTTAATGGAGACCCAGTACTTC
TRBV9	NA	TRBJ2-7	few	CASSVGARDNYEQYF	TGTGCCAGCAGCGTAGGAGCGCGGGACAACTACGAGCAGTACTTC
TRBV12-3/TRBV12-4	NA	TRBJ1-3	NA	CASRPGTGSIYF	TGTGCCAGCAGACCAGGAACAGGATCCATATATTTT
TRBV29-1	NA	TRBJ1-2	many	CSVEIGNRYTF	TGCAGCGTTGAAATTGGGAATCGCTACACCTTC
TRBV20-1	TRBD2	TRBJ2-3	NA	CSATQASGSTDTQYF	TGCAGTGCTACCCAGGCTAGCGGGAGCACAGATACGCAGTATTTT
TRBV10-3	NA	TRBJ2-2	NA	CAIRRTGELFF	TGTGCCATCAGGCGGACCGGGGAGCTGTTTTTT
TRBV24-1	NA	TRBJ2-5	many	CATKGSQETQYF	TGTGCCACAAAGGGCAGCCAAGAGACCCAGTACTTC
TRBV7-6	NA	TRBJ2-1	NA	CASSAGYEQFF	TGTGCCAGCAGCGCGGGGTATGAGCAGTTCTTC
TRBV29-1	NA	TRBJ2-1	many	CSVEGQGGWEQFF	TGCAGCGTTGAAGGTCAAGGGGGTTGGGAGCAGTTCTTC
TRBV20-1	NA	TRBJ2-2	NA	CSASKGRGELFF	TGCAGTGCTAGTAAGGGCCGCGGGGAGCTGTTTTTT
TRBV6-1	TRBD1	TRBJ2-5	NA	CVSREGPGQGYQETQYF	TGTGTCAGCAGAGAGGGACCGGGACAGGGGTACCAAGAGACCCAGTACTTC
TRBV11-2	NA	TRBJ2-4	many	CASSFSRVAKNIQYF	TGTGCCAGCAGCTTTTCCAGGGTGGCCAAAAACATTCAGTACTTC
TRBV20-1	NA	TRBJ1-5	NA	CSARRGEGQPQHF	TGCAGTGCTAGACGCGGGGAGGGTCAGCCCCAGCATTTT
TRBV7-2	TRBD1	TRBJ2-1	many	CASSFRDRVGVRQFF	TGTGCCAGCAGCTTCCGGGACAGGGTAGGGGTCAGGCAGTTCTTC
TRBV12-3/TRBV12-4	NA	TRBJ1-2	NA	CASSLGGAVGYTF	TGTGCCAGCAGTTTGGGGGGGGCGGTTGGCTACACCTTC
TRBV28	TRBD2	TRBJ2-7	NA	CASSQASGRRYEQYF	TGTGCCAGCAGTCAGGCCAGCGGGAGGCGGTACGAGCAGTACTTC
TRBV6-6	NA	TRBJ2-5	few	CASSYTPETQYF	TGTGCCAGCAGTTACACCCCAGAGACCCAGTACTTC
TRBV24-1	NA	TRBJ2-3	few	CATSEPGADTQYF	TGTGCCACCAGTGAGCCAGGGGCAGATACGCAGTATTTT
TRBV20-1	NA	TRBJ2-5	NA	CSGLVRETQYF	TGCAGTGGACTAGTGCGCGAGACCCAGTACTTC
TRBV7-9	TRBD1	TRBJ2-7	NA	CASSGQGGDEQYF	TGTGCCAGCAGTGGACAGGGCGGCGACGAGCAGTACTTC
TRBV6-2/TRBV6-3	NA	TRBJ1-1	few	CASSRLGTEAFF	TGTGCCAGCAGTCGACTTGGCACTGAAGCTTTCTTT
TRBV7-6	TRBD2	TRBJ2-5	NA	CASSLRTSGRSGETQYF	TGTGCCAGCAGCTTACGGACTAGCGGGAGGAGTGGGGAGACCCAGTACTTC
TRBV7-7	TRBD2	TRBJ2-1	NA	CASSQGLAGRNEQFF	TGTGCCAGCAGCCAGGGACTAGCGGGAAGGAATGAGCAGTTCTTC
TRBV6-1	NA	TRBJ2-2	NA	CASSAAQWVGELFF	TGTGCCAGCAGTGCGGCCCAGTGGGTCGGGGAGCTGTTTTTT
TRBV5-4	NA	TRBJ2-3	NA	CASSFPESAKFTQYF	TGTGCCAGCAGCTTTCCAGAGTCGGCGAAATTTACGCAGTATTTT